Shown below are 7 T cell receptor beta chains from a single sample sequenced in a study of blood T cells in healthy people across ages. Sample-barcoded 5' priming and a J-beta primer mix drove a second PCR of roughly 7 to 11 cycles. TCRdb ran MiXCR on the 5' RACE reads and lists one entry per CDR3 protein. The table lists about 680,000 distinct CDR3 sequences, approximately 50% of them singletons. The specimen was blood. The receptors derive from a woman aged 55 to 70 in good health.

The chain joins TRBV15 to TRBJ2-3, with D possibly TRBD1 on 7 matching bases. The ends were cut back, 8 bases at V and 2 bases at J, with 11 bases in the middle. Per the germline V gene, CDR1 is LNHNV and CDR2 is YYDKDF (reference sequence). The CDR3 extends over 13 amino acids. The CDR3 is CATQGGATDTQYF. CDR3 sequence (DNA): TGTGCCACCCAGGGGGGTGCCACAGATACGCAGTATTTT.

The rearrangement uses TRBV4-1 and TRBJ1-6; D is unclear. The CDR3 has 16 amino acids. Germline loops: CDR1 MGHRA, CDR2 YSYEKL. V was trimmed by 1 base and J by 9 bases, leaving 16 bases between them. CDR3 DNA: TGCGCCAGCAGCCAAGTAAGTGAAGGAGAGTCTTCACCCCTCCACTTT. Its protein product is CASSQVSEGESSPLHF.

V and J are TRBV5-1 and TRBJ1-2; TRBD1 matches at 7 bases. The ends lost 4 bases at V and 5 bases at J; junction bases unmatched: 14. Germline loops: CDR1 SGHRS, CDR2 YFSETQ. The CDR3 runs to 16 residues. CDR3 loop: CASSPGQAQQSYGYTF. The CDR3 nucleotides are TGCGCCAGCAGCCCAGGACAGGCCCAACAATCTTATGGCTACACCTTC.

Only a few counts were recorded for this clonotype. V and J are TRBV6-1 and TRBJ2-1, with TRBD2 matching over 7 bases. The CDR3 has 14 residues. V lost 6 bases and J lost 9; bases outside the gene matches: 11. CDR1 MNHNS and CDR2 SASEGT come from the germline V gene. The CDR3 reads CASSLSLSGIEQFF. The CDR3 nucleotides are TGTGCCAGCAGCCTTTCCCTGAGCGGGATTGAGCAGTTCTTC.

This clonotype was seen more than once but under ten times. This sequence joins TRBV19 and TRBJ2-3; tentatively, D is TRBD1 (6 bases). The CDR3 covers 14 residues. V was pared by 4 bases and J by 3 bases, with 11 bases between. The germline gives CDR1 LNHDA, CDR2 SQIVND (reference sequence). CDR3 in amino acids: CASSTVQGTDTQYF. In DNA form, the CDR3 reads TGTGCCAGTAGTACGGTCCAGGGGACAGATACGCAGTATTTT.

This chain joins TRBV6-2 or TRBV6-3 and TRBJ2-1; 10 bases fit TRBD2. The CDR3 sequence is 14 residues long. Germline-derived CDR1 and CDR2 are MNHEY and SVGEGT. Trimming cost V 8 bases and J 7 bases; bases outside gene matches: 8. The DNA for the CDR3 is TGTGCCAGCGGCTCTAGCGGGAGTAAGAATGAGCAGTTCTTC. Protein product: CASGSSGSKNEQFF.

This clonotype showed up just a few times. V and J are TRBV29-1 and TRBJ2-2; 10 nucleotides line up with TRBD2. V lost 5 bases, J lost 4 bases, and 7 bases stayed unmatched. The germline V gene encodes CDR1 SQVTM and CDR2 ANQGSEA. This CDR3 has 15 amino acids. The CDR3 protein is CSVWSSSGGTGELFF. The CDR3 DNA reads TGCAGCGTTTGGAGCTCTAGCGGGGGCACCGGGGAGCTGTTTTTT.